The source of this TCR beta chain is a study of shared clonotypes between healthy human individuals (dated by TCRdb to about 2020). Context from the whole study: The cohort comprised a couple of women and a few men aged 18 to 49 years. For each donor, CD4 naive and CD4 memory were each given three plates, CD8 naive was given two plates, and CD8 memory was given one plate. Blood TCR repertoires of 5 or 6 healthy adults were deeply sequenced to estimate repertoire size and the extent of clonotype sharing between individuals. To increase sequencing depth and limit assay-specific biases, TCR repertoire library preparation and sequencing were carried out by different laboratories using diverse techniques. Per donor, leukapheresis produced somewhere between about 0.94 and 9.5 billion PBMCs.

Donors were healthy HIV-negative adults with no recently reported acute infections or vaccinations. Every donor was a Caucasian adult living in Nashville, Tennessee, USA. CD4+ T cells were enriched by magnetic negative selection; naive cells were then positively selected on CD45RA, and the negative fraction formed the memory subset. Blood was collected by leukapheresis, and PBMCs were isolated by Ficoll-Histopaque density gradient centrifugation and then cryopreserved in liquid nitrogen vapor phase. Analytical flow cytometry was used to check the purity and quantity of each magnetically sorted T cell population. From each sorted fraction, genomic DNA was isolated and quantified by UV absorbance on a Nanodrop 2000c. Points the paper makes about the study in general: Pairwise subsampling led to the expectation that sequencing depth would affect the degree of clonotype sharing among donors. Estimated clonotype richness was generally larger for naive than for memory subsets. Sharing across a few donors was observed for approximately 5% of naive CD4, 3.5% of naive CD8, 2.3% of memory CD4, and roughly 0.4% of memory CD8 clonotypes. Compared with non-shared clonotypes, clonotypes shared by all four sorted-subset donors had higher generation probabilities. Only blood was sampled, and tissue TCR repertoires likely differ from those in blood. Rarefaction of sorted-subset datasets indicated incomplete sequencing despite the large sequencing depth. The genetic and exposure-history diversity represented was limited by the small number of donors.

CDR1 and CDR2, looked up from the germline V gene, are LGHNA and YNFKEQ. At the junction V is shortened by 10 bases and J by 0 bases, with 13 bases in between. The CDR3, cysteine through phenylalanine, is 13 amino acids long. Kept here is only the CDR3 DNA, which spans 39 bases and is read in frame from base 1. Using the deep immunoSEQ assay, TCR CDR3 regions were amplified from genomic DNA by multiplex PCR. Extracted genomic DNA from each cell subset was distributed evenly across all wells of several immunoSEQ 96-well plates, and each plate was treated as a replicate. For sorted subsets, approximately 190 ng of genomic DNA, equivalent to 25,000 to 35,000 T cell genomes, went into each replicate PCR. Purified libraries were quantified with a Qubit 3.0 fluorometer, sized on a Bioanalyzer 2100, and re-quantified with the KAPA Library Quantification kit. Each immunoSEQ 96-well plate was sequenced on its own single-read 150-cycle Illumina NextSeq 550 flow cell. The source study handled its data this way. Because the immunoSEQ output held only junctional sequences and lacked quality scores, the filtering could not match the filtering applied to full-length reads. To assign V/J genes and CDR3, sequences were annotated against IMGT germline references using PyIR, a Python wrapper for IgBLAST v1.9. Reads were filtered out if the reads had weak V/J assignments (E-value above 1e-6), no CDR3, stop codons, out-of-frame junctions, or ambiguous translated residues. V3J clonotypes were defined as sequences sharing an identical inferred V gene, J gene, and CDR3 amino acid sequence. To compute the percentage overlap between repertoires, the number of shared unique clonotypes was divided by the size of the smaller repertoire. Three approaches were used to assess repertoire richness: RTK rarefaction, the Chao1 estimator, and Recon v2.1 estimates of unobserved clonotypes. OLGA was used to compute generation probabilities for all TCRbeta clonotypes that the gDNA method yielded from a few donors. What TCRdb holds here is the immuneACCESS table cut down to in-frame rearrangements. Part of the clones is not present; checked against another copy, under half of the missing clones reflect an unresolved V gene, and the others are unexplained. V and J calls and clone size are given by that table; D and trimming were obtained from the DNA. The sample table contains about 1.4 million clones; only one count was recorded for around 95% of them. 1.2% of the sample is taken by the ten largest.

Points on this clone: What this receptor recognizes is not known. The input lacks base qualities; no much larger clone sits a single base away.

The chain links TRBV4-2 with TRBJ2-7, with a tentative D gene TRBD2 over 5 matching bases. The sequencing sample was made of naive CD4+ T cells sorted from blood. The cell subset or site label, as the study defines it: CD45RA+ positively selected. This clonotype was obtained from a man aged 25-40 years in good health. CDR3 reads: CATAVLDSYEQYF. The nucleotide sequence is given as TGTGCCACAGCGGTACTAGACTCCTACGAGCAGTACTTC.